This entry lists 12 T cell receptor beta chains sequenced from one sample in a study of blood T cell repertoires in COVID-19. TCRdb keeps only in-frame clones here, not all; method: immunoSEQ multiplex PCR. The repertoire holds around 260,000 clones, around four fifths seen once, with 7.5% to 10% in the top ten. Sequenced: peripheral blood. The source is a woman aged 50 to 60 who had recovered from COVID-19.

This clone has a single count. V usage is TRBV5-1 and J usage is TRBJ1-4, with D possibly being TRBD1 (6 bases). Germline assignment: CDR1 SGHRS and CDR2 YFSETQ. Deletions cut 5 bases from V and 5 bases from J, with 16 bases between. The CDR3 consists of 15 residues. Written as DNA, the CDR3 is TGCGCCAGCAGAGAAGATACAGGGTTAAATGAAAAACTGTTTTTT. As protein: CASREDTGLNEKLFF.

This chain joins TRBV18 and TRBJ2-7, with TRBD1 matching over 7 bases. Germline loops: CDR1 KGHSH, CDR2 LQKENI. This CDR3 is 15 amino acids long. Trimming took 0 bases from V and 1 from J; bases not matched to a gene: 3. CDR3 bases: TGTGCCAGCTCACCACCTTCGACAGGGTCCTACGAGCAGTACTTC. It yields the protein CASSPPSTGSYEQYF. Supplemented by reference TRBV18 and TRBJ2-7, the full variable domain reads NAGVMQNPRHLVRRRGQEARLRCSPMKGHSHVYWYRQLPEEGLKFMVYLQKENIIDESGMPKERFSAEFPKEGPSILRIQQVVRGDSAAYFCASSPPSTGSYEQYFGPGTRLTVT.

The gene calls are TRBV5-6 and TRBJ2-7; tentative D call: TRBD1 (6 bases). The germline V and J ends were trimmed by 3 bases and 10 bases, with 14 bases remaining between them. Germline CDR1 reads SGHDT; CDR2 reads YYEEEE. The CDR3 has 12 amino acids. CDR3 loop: CASSSSWTEQYF. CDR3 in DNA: TGTGCCAGCAGCTCTAGCTGGACAGAACAGTACTTC.

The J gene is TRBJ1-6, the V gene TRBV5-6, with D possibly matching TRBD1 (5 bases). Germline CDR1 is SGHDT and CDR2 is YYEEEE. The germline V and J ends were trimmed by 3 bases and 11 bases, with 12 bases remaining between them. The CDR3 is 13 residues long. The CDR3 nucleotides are TGTGCCAGCAGCTATCAGGAGGGGACACCCCTCCACTTT. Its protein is CASSYQEGTPLHF. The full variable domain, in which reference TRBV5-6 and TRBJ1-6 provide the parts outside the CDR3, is DAGVTQSPTHLIKTRGQQVTLRCSPKSGHDTVSWYQQALGQGPQFIFQYYEEEERQRGNFPDRFSGHQFPNYSSELNVNALLLGDSALYLCASSYQEGTPLHFGNGTRLTVT.

CDR3: CASSQDRAGARDTQYF. The CDR3 nucleotides read TGTGCCAGCAGCCAAGATCGAGCGGGGGCAAGAGATACGCAGTATTTT. The genes are TRBV4-2 and TRBJ2-3; 8 bases align to TRBD2. CDR1 and CDR2 (germline): LGHNA, YNFKEQ. J was trimmed by 5 bases and V by 0 bases; bases with no gene match: 7. The CDR3 loop spans 16 amino acids.

The CDR3 DNA follows: TGTGCCAGCAGCGACAGAGTGAACACTGAAGCTTTCTTT. Translation gives CASSDRVNTEAFF. The chain couples TRBV6-5 to TRBJ1-1; a possible D gene is TRBD1 (5 bases). The germline gives CDR1 MNHEY, CDR2 SVGAGI. Trimming removed 6 bases from V and 0 bases from J, with 8 bases in between. CDR3 length equals 13 residues.

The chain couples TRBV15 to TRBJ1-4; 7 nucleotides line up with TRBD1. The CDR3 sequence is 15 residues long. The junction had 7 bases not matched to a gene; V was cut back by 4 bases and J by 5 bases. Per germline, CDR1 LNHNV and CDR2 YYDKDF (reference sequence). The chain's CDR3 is CATSIDRAKNEKLFF. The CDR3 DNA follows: TGTGCCACCAGCATTGACAGGGCCAAAAATGAAAAACTGTTTTTT. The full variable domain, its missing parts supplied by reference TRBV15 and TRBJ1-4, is DAMVIQNPRYQVTQFGKPVTLSCSQTLNHNVMYWYQQKSSQAPKLLFHYYDKDFNNEADTPDNFQSRRPNTSFCFLDIRSPGLGDTAMYLCATSIDRAKNEKLFFGSGTQLSVL.

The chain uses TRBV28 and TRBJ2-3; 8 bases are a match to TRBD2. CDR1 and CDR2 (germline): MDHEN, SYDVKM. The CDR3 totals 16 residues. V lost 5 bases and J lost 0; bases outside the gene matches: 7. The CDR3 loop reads CASSTRLASSTDTQYF. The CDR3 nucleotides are TGTGCCAGCAGTACGCGACTAGCGTCTAGCACAGATACGCAGTATTTT.

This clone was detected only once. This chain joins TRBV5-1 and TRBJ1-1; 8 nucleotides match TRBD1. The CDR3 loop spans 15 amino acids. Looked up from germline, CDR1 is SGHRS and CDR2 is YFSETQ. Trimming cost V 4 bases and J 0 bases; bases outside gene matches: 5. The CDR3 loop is CASSPGQGMNTEAFF. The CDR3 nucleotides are TGCGCCAGCAGCCCTGGACAGGGAATGAACACTGAAGCTTTCTTT.

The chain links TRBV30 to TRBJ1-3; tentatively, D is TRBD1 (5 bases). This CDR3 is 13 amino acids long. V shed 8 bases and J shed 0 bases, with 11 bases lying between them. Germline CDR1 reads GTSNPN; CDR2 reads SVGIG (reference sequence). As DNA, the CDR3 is TGTGCCGGGGACGCAGACTCTGGAAACACCATATATTTT. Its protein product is CAGDADSGNTIYF. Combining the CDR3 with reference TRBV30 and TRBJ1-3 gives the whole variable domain SQTIHQWPATLVQPVGSPLSLECTVEGTSNPNLYWYRQAAGRGLQLLFYSVGIGQISSEVPQNLSASRPQDRQFILSSKKLLLSDSGFYLCAGDADSGNTIYFGEGSWLTVV.

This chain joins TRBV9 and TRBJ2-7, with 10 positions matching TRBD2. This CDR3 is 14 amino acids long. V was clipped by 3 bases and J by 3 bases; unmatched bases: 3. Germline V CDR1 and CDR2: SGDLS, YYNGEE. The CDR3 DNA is TGTGCCAGCAGCGCCCGGACTAGCGGCTACGAGCAGTACTTC. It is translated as CASSARTSGYEQYF.

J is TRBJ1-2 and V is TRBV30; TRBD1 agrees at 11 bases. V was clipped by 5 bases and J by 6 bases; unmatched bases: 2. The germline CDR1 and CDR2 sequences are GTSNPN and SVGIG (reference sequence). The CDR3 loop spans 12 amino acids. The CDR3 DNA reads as TGTGCCTGGGGACAGGGGGCTAATGGCTACACCTTC. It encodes CAWGQGANGYTF.